Below are 9 T cell receptor beta chains sequenced from a single sample in a study of blood T cell repertoires in COVID-19. Sequencing used immunoSEQ multiplex PCR; TCRdb keeps in-frame clones, though not all of them. This sample carries more than 15,000 clones, approximately 87% of them seen once, and the ten largest clones take approximately 12%. Sequenced input: peripheral blood. The receptors stem from a human donor in a cohort sampled during active COVID-19.

This chain connects TRBV7-2 to TRBJ1-3; D remains unclear. The CDR3 totals 15 residues. V was shortened by 5 bases and J by 0 bases, with 11 bases between the two germline ends. From germline, CDR1 is SGHTA and CDR2 FQGNSA. This CDR3 reads CASSPTPNSGNTIYF. CDR3 DNA sequence: TGTGCCAGCAGCCCTACTCCGAACTCTGGAAACACCATATATTTT.

The V and J genes are TRBV5-1 and TRBJ1-1, with 8 bases lining up with TRBD1. The CDR3 length is 14 residues. Germline V gives CDR1 SGHRS, CDR2 YFSETQ. V lost 4 bases, J lost 6 bases, and 8 bases stayed unmatched. For the CDR3, the DNA is TGCGCCAGCAGCATGACAGGGGCGGCCCCTGAAGCTTTCTTT. It yields the protein CASSMTGAAPEAFF. The whole variable domain, remainder taken from reference TRBV5-1 and TRBJ1-1, is KAGVTQTPRYLIKTRGQQVTLSCSPISGHRSVSWYQQTPGQGLQFLFEYFSETQRNKGNFPGRFSGRQFSNSRSEMNVSTLELGDSALYLCASSMTGAAPEAFFGQGTRLTVV.

This chain joins TRBV7-2 and TRBJ1-2; no firm D call. V was shortened by 7 bases and J by 1 base, with 16 bases between the two germline ends. Germline lookup yields CDR1 SGHTA and CDR2 FQGNSA. CDR3 length: 15 amino acids. CDR3 DNA: TGTGCCAGCACCTACCCTCCCGGGGTTAACTATGGCTACACCTTC. The encoded protein is CASTYPPGVNYGYTF.

The V and J genes are TRBV2 and TRBJ1-4, with TRBD1 as a possible D gene (5 bases). The CDR3 has 14 residues. Germline-derived CDR1 and CDR2 are SNHLY and FYNNEI. Trimming took off 4 bases at V and 7 bases at J, with 13 bases between the two ends. The CDR3 here is CASSGEQEGEKLFF. The CDR3 DNA sequence: TGTGCCAGCAGTGGGGAACAGGAGGGTGAAAAACTGTTTTTT.

The rearrangement joins TRBV11-2 to TRBJ1-5; D not certain. The V end lost 5 bases, the J end lost 4 bases, and 6 bases lay between the germline ends. The CDR3 sequence is 12 residues long. CDR1 is SGHAT, CDR2 FQNNGV, per germline. CDR3 amino acids: CASSRENQPQHF. The CDR3 DNA sequence: TGTGCCAGCAGCCGGGAGAATCAGCCCCAGCATTTT.

The V gene is TRBV19, the J gene TRBJ2-2, with TRBD2 identical over 9 bases. Germline CDR1 and CDR2: LNHDA and SQIVND (reference sequence). The CDR3 totals 15 residues. V was clipped by 6 bases and J by 7 bases; unmatched bases: 9. The DNA for the CDR3 is TGTGCCAGTAGCGTTAGACTAGCGGAGAGCGGGGAGCTGTTTTTT. Translated: CASSVRLAESGELFF.

The chain carries TRBV27 and TRBJ2-3, with TRBD1 matching 11 bases. Germline values: CDR1 MNHEY, CDR2 SMNVEV (reference sequence). This CDR3 is built from 15 residues. Trimming took 6 bases from V and 3 from J; bases not matched to a gene: 5. CDR3 sequence: CASRSRDRGTDTQYF. The CDR3 region has the DNA TGTGCCAGCAGAAGCCGGGACAGGGGGACAGATACGCAGTATTTT.

J is TRBJ1-5 and V is TRBV20-1; D is perhaps TRBD1 (5 bases). V gave up 3 bases and J gave up 2 bases, with 20 bases separating them. CDR3 length equals 17 residues. Germline loops: CDR1 DFQATT, CDR2 SNEGSKA (reference sequence). As DNA, the CDR3 is TGCAGTGCTAGTCTCTGGGGCAATCAAGGGGGCAATCAGCCCCAGCATTTT. This translates into CSASLWGNQGGNQPQHF.

Comments on this clone: Sequence at one end of the junction differs from germline and may be a read error. The V gene is TRBV7-7, the J gene TRBJ2-5; possibly TRBD2 for D (6 bases). Germline assignment: CDR1 SSHAT and CDR2 FNYEAQ (reference sequence). The CDR3 runs 15 residues. The CDR3: CASSLLVAAKETQYF. DNA for the CDR3: TGTGCTAGCAGCCTACTGGTAGCGGCCAAAGAGACCCAGTACTTC.